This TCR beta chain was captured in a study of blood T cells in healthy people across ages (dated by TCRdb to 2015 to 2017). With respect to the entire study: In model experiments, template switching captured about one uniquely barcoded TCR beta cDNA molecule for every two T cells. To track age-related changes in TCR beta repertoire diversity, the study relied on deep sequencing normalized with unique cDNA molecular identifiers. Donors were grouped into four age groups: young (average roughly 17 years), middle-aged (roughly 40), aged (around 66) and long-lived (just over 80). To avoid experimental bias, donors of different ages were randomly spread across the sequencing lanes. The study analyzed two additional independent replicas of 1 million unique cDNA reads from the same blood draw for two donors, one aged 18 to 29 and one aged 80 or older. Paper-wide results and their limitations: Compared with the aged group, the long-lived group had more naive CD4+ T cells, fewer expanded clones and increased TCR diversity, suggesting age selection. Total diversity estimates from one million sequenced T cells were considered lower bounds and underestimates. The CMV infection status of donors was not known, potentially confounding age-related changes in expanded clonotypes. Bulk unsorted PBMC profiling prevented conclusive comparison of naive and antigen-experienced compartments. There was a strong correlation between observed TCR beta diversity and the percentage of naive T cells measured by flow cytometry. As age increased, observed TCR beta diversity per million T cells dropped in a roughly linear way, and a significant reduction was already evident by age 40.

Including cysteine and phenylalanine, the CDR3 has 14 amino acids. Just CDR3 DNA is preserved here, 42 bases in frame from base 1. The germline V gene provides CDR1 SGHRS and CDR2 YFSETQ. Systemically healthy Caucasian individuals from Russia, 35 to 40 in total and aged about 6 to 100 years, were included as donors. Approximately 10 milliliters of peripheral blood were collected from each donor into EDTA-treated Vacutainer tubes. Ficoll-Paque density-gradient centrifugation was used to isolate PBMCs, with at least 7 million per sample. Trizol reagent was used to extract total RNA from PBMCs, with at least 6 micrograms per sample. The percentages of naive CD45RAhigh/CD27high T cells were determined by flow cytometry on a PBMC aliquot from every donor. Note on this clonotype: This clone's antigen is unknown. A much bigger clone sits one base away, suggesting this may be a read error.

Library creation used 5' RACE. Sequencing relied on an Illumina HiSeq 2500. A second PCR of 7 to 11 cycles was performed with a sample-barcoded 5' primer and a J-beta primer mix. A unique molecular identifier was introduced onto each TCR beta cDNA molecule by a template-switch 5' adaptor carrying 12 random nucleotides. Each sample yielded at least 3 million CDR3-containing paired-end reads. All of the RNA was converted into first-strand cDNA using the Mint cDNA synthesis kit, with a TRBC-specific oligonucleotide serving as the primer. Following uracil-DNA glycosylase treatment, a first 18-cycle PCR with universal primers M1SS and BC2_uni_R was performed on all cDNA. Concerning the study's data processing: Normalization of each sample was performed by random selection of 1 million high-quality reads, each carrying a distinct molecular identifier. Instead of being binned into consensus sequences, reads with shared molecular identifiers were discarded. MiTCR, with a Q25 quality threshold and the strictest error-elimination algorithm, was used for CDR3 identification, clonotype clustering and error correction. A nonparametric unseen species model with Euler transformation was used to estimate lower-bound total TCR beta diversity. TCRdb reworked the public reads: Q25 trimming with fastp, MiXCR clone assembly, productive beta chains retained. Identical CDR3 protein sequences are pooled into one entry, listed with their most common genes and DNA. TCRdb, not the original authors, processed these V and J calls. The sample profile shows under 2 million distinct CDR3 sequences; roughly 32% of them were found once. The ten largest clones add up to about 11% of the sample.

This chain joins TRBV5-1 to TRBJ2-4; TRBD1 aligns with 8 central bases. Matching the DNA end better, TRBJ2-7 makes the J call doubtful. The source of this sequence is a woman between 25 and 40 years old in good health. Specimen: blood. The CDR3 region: CASSPTGDTYEQYF. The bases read TGCGCCAGCAGCCCGACAGGGGACACCTACGAGCAGTACTTC.